The entry below describes one TCR beta chain. Its matching antigen is unknown. These data belong to a study of response to subunit inactivated influenza vaccine. Points from the study as a whole: Authors suggested few new T cells are recruited by each seasonal influenza vaccination.

TCRdb reanalysed the RT-PCR reads using MiXCR and keeps one entry per CDR3 protein. The sample lists more than 600,000 distinct CDR3 sequences; about a fifth were seen once. The length of the CDR3 is 21 residues. Germline CDR1 and CDR2: MGHRA and YSYEKL. V lost 4 bases, J lost 4 bases, and 32 bases lay in between. The sequencing here drew on PBMCs from blood, taken 5 days after vaccination. This chain connects TRBV4-1 to TRBJ1-5, with D uncertain. This TCR was sampled from a man aged 45-60 years who received an inactivated influenza vaccine. CDR3 coding DNA: TGCGCCAGCAGCCCAAGATTAAGAATTTCTAATCCGAGGCCCCCGAATCAGCCCCAGCATTTT. Its translation is CASSPRLRISNPRPPNQPQHF.